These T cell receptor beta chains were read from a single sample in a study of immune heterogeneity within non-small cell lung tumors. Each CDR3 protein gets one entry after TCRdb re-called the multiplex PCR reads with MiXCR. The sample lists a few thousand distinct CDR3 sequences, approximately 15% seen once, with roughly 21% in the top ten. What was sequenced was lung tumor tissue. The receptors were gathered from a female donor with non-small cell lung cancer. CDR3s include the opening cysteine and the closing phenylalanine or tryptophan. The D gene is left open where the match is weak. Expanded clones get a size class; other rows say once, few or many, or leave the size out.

CASSGPRQGSYDQYF | TGTGCCAGCAGCGGGCCACGGCAGGGATCCTACGACCAGTACTTC | TRBV9 | . | TRBJ2-7 | .
CAISEAGAGELFF | TGTGCCATCAGTGAGGCAGGGGCCGGGGAGCTGTTTTTT | TRBV10-3 | medium-sized | TRBJ2-2 | .
CASSGTGQREQYF | TGTGCCAGTAGTGGGACAGGCCAGCGTGAGCAGTACTTC | TRBV19 | medium-sized | TRBJ2-7 | TRBD1
CASSAPRGGISYNSPLHF | TGTGCCAGCAGCGCCCCCAGGGGGGGTATATCCTATAATTCACCCCTCCACTTT | TRBV7-8 | medium-sized | TRBJ1-6 | TRBD1
CASSGLAGRARDTQYF | TGTGCCAGCAGTGGGCTTGCCGGGAGGGCCCGAGATACCCAGTACTTC | TRBV2 | few | TRBJ2-5 | TRBD2
CASSPYRAGGEKLFF | TGCGCCAGCAGCCCCTATCGGGCAGGTGGGGAAAAACTGTTTTTT | TRBV5-1 | . | TRBJ1-4 | .
CASNRQGFTYEQYF | TGTGCCAGCAATAGGCAGGGCTTCACCTACGAGCAGTACTTC | TRBV28 | large | TRBJ2-7 | .
CATSERGAYEQYF | TGTGCCACCAGTGAGAGGGGCGCCTACGAGCAGTACTTC | TRBV24-1 | medium-sized | TRBJ2-7 | .
CSADPGPDLDEQYF | TGCAGTGCCGATCCGGGACCCGATCTGGACGAGCAGTACTTC | TRBV20-1 | medium-sized | TRBJ2-7 | .
CACSSGAGELFF | TGTGCCTGTAGTTCAGGGGCAGGAGAGCTGTTTTTT | TRBV30 | . | TRBJ2-2 | .